This T cell receptor (beta chain) is from a study of cytomegalovirus exposure and HLA in healthy donors (dated by TCRdb to about 2017). The study in broad terms: According to a later analysis, one platform produced both the 100 to 150 validation repertoires and the 620 or so repertoires of the first cohort. The aim of the study was to test whether cataloging public T cell receptors could identify signatures of past pathogen exposure. In addition to the first cohort of around 670 subjects, a separate validation cohort of some 120 different subjects was used. The study combined high-throughput TCR immunosequencing, statistical association of individual TCRs with disease status, and machine learning to predict cytomegalovirus infection status.

On this clone: The target of this receptor is not known. No clone much larger than this one lies a single base away; base qualities are absent.

Library preparation was by the immunoSEQ multiplex PCR assay. Per the source publication's procedure: A statistical classification framework was built to diagnose cytomegalovirus status from the catalog of TCR beta chain sequences. Entries here come from immuneACCESS through TCRdb and include only in-frame sequences with V and J called. Some clones fail to appear in such tables; in the studies checked, an unresolved V gene covers under half of the shortfall, and the cause of the remainder is unknown. V, J and clone size were drawn from that table, and D and trimming were deduced from the DNA. The sample has some 150,000 clones on record, approximately 89% of them singletons. About 9.9% of the sample is taken by the ten largest. Donors formed part of the validation cohort, which comprised fewer than 150 subjects and was distinct from the first cohort of 666 subjects. The CDR3 starts with the cysteine, ends with the phenylalanine, and has 14 residues. The retained sequence is limited to the CDR3, 42 bases, with the frame set at the first base. CDR1 and CDR2 were assigned from the germline V gene as MNHEY and SVGAGI. At the junction V is shortened by 2 bases and J by 4 bases, with 12 bases in between.

Findings and caveats that apply to the study as a whole: In a later analysis, TCRs clustered in the first cohort were found to also tend to co-occur in the 130 or so validation repertoires, with roughly 93% of cluster scores above 0. Across donors, most TCR sequences were observed very rarely, whereas some public TCRs were present in many individuals. Three of the identified cytomegalovirus-associated TCR beta chains were confirmed in vitro to be specific for cytomegalovirus antigens. A total of 164 TCR beta chains were listed by the study as associated with cytomegalovirus. A later analysis lacked HLA typing for the validation cohort, so it scored co-occurrence in that cohort across all 120 or so repertoires. It was suggested by the authors that the approach could potentially be generalized to other disease states and immunological phenotypes. Cytomegalovirus status was reported to be diagnosed by the classifier with high specificity and sensitivity in both the original and validation cohorts.

The rearranged segments are TRBV6-5 and TRBJ2-7; the D gene is perhaps TRBD1, from 5 matching bases. The sequencing sample was made of PBMCs. The source of this sequence is a woman younger than 35 in good health and CMV-seropositive. The CDR3 protein sequence reads: CASSYIGAGYEQYF. The sequenced DNA is TGTGCCAGCAGTTACATAGGGGCAGGGTACGAGCAGTACTTC.